The clone carrying this T cell receptor (beta chain) occurred once. The data originate from a study of blood T cell repertoires in COVID-19. On the study more broadly: Sites across the United States, Italy and Spain contributed samples from acute and convalescent COVID-19. PBMCs, B-cell-depleted T cells, or T cells provided the cDNA or gDNA that made up the material.

In the authors' workflow: Estimated nucleated cell counts came from reference gene primer amplification. The data were produced by immunoSEQ multiplex PCR, yet TCRdb's version contains in-frame clones alone and is incomplete. V, J and clone size reflect that table, while D and trimming were determined from the DNA. This sample has over 200,000 clones; about 90% occur once, and the top ten carry around 12%. Sequences were obtained from peripheral blood. The source is a woman in her late teens or twenties who had recovered from COVID-19.

The CDR3 DNA is TGTGCCAGCAGTCAGGTTGACAGGGGGCGCGGTAATACGCAGTATTTT. It codes for CASSQVDRGRGNTQYF. The chain carries TRBV6-2 or TRBV6-3 and TRBJ2-3; 10 positions agree with TRBD1. This CDR3 is built from 16 residues. Germline V gives CDR1 MNHEY, CDR2 SVGEGT. Trimming cost V 5 bases and J 7 bases; bases outside gene matches: 12.